The table lists the clone carrying this TCR beta chain with a few counts. Combining a sample-barcoded 5' primer with a J-beta primer mix, a second PCR ran for roughly 7 to 12 cycles. TCRdb fed the 5' RACE reads into MiXCR, producing one record per CDR3 protein. The table lists roughly 1.5 million distinct CDR3 sequences, 35% to 45% of them singletons, with about 4% in the top ten. The data belong to a study of blood T cells in healthy people across ages. The receptor was derived from a woman younger than 35 in good health. The sample consisted of blood.

CDR3 DNA: TGTGCCAGCACATCTGGACAGGGGGGATCCTACGAGCAGTACTTC. As protein: CASTSGQGGSYEQYF. This chain uses TRBV7-2 with TRBJ2-7; 10 bases fit TRBD1. Germline lookup yields CDR1 SGHTA and CDR2 FQGNSA. With 7 bases clipped from V and 1 base from J, the junction kept 7 bases outside the gene matches. There are 15 residues in the CDR3.